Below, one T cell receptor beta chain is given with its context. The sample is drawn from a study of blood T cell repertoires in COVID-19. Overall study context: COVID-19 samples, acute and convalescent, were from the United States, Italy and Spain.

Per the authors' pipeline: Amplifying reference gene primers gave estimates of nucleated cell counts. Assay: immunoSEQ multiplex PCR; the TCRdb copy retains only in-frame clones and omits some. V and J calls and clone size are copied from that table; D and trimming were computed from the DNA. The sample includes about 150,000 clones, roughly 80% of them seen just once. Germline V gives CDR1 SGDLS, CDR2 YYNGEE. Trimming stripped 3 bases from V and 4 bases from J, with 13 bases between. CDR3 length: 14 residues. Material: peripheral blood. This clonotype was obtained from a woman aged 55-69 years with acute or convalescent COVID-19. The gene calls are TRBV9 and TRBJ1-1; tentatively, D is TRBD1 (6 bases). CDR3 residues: CASSAITGRTEAFF. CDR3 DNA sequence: TGTGCCAGCAGCGCAATAACAGGGCGCACTGAAGCTTTCTTT. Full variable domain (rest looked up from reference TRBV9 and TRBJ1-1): DSGVTQTPKHLITATGQRVTLRCSPRSGDLSVYWYQQSLDQGLQFLIQYYNGEERAKGNILERFSAQQFPDLHSELNLSSLELGDSALYFCASSAITGRTEAFFGQGTRLTVV.